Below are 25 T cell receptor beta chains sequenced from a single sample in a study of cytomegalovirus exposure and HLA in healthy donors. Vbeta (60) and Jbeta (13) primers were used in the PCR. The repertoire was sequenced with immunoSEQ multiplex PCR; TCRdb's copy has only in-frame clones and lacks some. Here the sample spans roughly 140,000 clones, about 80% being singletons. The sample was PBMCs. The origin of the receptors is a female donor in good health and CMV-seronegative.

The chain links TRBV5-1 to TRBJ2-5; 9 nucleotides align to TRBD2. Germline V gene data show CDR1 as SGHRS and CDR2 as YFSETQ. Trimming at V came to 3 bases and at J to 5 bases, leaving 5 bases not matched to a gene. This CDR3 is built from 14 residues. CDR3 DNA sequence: TGCGCCAGCAGCTCCGGACTAGCGCAGGAGACCCAGTACTTC. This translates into CASSSGLAQETQYF. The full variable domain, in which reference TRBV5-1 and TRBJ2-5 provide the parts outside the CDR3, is KAGVTQTPRYLIKTRGQQVTLSCSPISGHRSVSWYQQTPGQGLQFLFEYFSETQRNKGNFPGRFSGRQFSNSRSEMNVSTLELGDSALYLCASSSGLAQETQYFGPGTRLLVL.

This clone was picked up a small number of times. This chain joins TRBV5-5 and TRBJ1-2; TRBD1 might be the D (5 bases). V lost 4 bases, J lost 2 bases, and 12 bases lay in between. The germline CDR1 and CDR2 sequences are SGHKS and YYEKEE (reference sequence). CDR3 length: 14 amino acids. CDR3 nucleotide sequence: TGTGCCAGCAGCCGTCGTGGGGGGAACTATGGCTACACCTTC. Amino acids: CASSRRGGNYGYTF.

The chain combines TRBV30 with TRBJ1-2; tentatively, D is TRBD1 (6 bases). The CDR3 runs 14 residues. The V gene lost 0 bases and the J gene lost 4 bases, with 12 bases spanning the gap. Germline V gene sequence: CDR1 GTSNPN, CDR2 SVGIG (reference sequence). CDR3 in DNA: TGTGCCTGGAGTGTTACAGGGAGGGGCTATGGCTACACCTTC. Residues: CAWSVTGRGYGYTF.

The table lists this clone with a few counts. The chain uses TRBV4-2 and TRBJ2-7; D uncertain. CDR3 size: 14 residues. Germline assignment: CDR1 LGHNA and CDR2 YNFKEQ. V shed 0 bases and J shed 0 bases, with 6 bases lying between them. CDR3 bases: TGTGCCAGCAGCCAAGATTACAACTCCTACGAGCAGTACTTC. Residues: CASSQDYNSYEQYF.

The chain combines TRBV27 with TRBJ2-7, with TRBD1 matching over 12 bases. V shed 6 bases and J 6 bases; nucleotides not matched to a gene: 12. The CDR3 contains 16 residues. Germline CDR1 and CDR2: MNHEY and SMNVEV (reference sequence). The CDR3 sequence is CASRIYSGQGASEQYF. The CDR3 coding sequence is TGTGCCAGCAGAATATACTCGGGACAGGGGGCTAGCGAGCAGTACTTC.

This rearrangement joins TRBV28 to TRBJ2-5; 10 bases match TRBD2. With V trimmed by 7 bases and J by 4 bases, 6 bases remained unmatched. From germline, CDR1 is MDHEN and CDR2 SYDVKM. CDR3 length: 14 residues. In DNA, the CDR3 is TGTGCCAGCACTGGACTAGCGGTTGGAGAGACCCAGTACTTC. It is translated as CASTGLAVGETQYF. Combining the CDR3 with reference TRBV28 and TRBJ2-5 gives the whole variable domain DVKVTQSSRYLVKRTGEKVFLECVQDMDHENMFWYRQDPGLGLRLIYFSYDVKMKEKGDIPEGYSVSREKKERFSLILESASTNQTSMYLCASTGLAVGETQYFGPGTRLLVL.

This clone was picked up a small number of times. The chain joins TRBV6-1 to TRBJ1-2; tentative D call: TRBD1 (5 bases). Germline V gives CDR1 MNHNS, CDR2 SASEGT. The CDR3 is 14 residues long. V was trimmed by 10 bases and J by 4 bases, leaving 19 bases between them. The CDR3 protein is CAITSLDKSYGYTF. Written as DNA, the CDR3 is TGTGCCATCACCTCGCTGGACAAGTCCTATGGCTACACCTTC.

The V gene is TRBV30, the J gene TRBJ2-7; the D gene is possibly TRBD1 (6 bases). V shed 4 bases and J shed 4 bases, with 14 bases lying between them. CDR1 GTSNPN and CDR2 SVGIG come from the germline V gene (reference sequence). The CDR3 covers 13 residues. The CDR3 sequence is CAWTTGVLYEQYF. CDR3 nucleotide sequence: TGTGCCTGGACGACAGGCGTTTTATACGAGCAGTACTTC. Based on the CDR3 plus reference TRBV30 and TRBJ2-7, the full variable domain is SQTIHQWPATLVQPVGSPLSLECTVEGTSNPNLYWYRQAAGRGLQLLFYSVGIGQISSEVPQNLSASRPQDRQFILSSKKLLLSDSGFYLCAWTTGVLYEQYFGPGTRLTVT.

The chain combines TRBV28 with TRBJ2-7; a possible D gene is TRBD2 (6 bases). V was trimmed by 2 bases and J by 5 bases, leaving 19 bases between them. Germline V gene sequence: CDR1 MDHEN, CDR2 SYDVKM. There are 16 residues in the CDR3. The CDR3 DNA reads TGTGCCAGCAGTTTAAGGTCGGGACTTCCGATCCACGAGCAGTACTTC. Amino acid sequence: CASSLRSGLPIHEQYF.

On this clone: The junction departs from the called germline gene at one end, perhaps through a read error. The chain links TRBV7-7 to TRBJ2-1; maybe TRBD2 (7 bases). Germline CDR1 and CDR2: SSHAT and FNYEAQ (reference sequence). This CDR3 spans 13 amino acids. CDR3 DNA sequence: TGTGCTAGCAGCCCCGGGGGGCCGAATGAGCAGTTCTTC. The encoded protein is CASSPGGPNEQFF.

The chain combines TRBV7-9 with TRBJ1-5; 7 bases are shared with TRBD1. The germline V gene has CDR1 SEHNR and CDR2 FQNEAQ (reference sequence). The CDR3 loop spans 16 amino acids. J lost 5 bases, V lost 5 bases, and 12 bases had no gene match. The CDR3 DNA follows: TGTGCCAGCAGCCAGACGATAGGGGGCGCATATCAGCCCCAGCATTTT. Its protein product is CASSQTIGGAYQPQHF.

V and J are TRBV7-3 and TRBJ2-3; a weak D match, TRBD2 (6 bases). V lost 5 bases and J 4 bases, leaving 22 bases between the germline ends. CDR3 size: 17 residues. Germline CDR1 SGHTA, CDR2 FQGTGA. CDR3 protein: CASSPRNDRRAADTQYF. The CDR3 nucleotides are TGTGCCAGCAGCCCCCGGAATGACCGGAGGGCCGCAGATACGCAGTATTTT.

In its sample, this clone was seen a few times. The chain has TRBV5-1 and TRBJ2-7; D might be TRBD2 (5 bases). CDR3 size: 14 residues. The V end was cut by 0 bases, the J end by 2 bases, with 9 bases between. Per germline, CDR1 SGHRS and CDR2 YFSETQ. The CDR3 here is CASSLDLAPYEQYF. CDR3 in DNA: TGCGCCAGCAGCTTGGACCTAGCCCCCTACGAGCAGTACTTC. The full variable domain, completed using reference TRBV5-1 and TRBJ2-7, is KAGVTQTPRYLIKTRGQQVTLSCSPISGHRSVSWYQQTPGQGLQFLFEYFSETQRNKGNFPGRFSGRQFSNSRSEMNVSTLELGDSALYLCASSLDLAPYEQYFGPGTRLTVT.

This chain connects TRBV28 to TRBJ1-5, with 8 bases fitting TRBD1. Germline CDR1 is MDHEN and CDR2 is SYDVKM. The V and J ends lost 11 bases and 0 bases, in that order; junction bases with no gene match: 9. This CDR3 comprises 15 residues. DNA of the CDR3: TGTGCCGTATCGGAACAGGGGGATAGCAATCAGCCCCAGCATTTT. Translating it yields CAVSEQGDSNQPQHF.

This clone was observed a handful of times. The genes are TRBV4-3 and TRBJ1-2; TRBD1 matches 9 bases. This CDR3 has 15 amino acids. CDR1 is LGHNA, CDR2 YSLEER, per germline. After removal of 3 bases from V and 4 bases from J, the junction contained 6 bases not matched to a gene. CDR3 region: CASSQGQGVSYGYTF. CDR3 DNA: TGCGCCAGCAGCCAGGGACAGGGAGTCTCCTATGGCTACACCTTC.

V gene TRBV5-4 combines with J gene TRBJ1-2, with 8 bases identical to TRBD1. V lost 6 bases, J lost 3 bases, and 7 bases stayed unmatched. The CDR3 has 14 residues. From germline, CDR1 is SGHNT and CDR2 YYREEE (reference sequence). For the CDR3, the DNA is TGTGCCAGCACCTCCGGACAGGGTGACTATGGCTACACCTTC. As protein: CASTSGQGDYGYTF.

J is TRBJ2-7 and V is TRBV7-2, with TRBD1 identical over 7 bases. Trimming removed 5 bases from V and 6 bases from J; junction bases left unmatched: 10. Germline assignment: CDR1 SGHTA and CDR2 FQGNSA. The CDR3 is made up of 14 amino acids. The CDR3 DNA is TGTGCCAGCAGCATCACCCTGACAGGGTCCGAGCAGTACTTC. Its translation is CASSITLTGSEQYF.

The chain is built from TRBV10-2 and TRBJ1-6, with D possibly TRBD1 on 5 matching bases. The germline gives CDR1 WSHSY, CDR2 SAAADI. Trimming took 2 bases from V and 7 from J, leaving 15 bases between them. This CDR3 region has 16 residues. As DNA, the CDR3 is TGCGCCAGCAGTGAGACGGCGGGGCCGAACAATTCACCCCTCCACTTT. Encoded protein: CASSETAGPNNSPLHF.

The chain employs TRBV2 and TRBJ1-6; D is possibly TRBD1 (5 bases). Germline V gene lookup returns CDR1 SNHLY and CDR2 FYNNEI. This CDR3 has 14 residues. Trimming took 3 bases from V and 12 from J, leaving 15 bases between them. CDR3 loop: CASSEEQASLPLHF. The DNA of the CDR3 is TGTGCCAGCAGTGAGGAACAGGCTTCTTTACCCCTCCACTTT.

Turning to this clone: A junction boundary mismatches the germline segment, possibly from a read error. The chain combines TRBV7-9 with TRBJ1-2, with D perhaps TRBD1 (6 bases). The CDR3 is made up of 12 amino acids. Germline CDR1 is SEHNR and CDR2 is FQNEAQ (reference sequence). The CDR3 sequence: CSSSTGNYGYTF. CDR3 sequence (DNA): TGTTCCAGCAGTACAGGGAACTATGGCTACACCTTC.

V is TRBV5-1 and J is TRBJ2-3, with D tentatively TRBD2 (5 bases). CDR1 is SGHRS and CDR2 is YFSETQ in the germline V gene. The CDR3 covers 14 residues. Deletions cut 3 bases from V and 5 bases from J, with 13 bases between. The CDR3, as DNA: TGCGCCAGCAGCTCTAGGACTTGGGGAGATACGCAGTATTTT. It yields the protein CASSSRTWGDTQYF. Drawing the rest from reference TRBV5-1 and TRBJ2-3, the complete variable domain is KAGVTQTPRYLIKTRGQQVTLSCSPISGHRSVSWYQQTPGQGLQFLFEYFSETQRNKGNFPGRFSGRQFSNSRSEMNVSTLELGDSALYLCASSSRTWGDTQYFGPGTRLTVL.

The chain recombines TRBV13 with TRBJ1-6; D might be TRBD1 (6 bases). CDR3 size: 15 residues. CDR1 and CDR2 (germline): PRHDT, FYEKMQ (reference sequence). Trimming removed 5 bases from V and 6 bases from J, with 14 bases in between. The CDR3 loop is CASSNSGDLNSPLHF. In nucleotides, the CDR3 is TGTGCCAGCAGCAACTCAGGGGATCTTAATTCACCCCTCCACTTT.

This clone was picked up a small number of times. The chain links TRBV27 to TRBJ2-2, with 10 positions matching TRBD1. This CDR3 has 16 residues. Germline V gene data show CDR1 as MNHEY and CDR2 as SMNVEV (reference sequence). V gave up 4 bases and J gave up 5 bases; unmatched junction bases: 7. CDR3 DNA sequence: TGTGCCAGCAGTTCTCCCGGGACAGGGGCTACCGGGGAGCTGTTTTTT. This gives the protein CASSSPGTGATGELFF.

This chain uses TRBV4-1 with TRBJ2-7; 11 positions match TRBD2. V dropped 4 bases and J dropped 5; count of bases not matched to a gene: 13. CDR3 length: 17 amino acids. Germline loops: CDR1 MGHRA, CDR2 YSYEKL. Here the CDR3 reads CASSPLLGLAGPHEQYF. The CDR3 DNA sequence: TGCGCCAGCAGCCCCCTTCTTGGACTAGCGGGTCCCCACGAGCAGTACTTC.

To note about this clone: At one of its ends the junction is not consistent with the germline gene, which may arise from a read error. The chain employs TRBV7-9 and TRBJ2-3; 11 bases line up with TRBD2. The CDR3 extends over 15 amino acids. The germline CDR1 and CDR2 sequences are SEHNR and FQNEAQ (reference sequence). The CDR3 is CSSSPGLADTDTQYF. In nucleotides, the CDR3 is TGTTCCAGCAGCCCGGGACTAGCGGACACAGATACGCAGTATTTT.